These 12 T cell receptor beta chains share one sample of origin, sequenced in a study of T-cell reconstitution after alpha-beta-depleted transplantation in children. Using unique molecular identifiers, the investigators prepared the TCRbeta library. TCRdb passed the PCR reads through MiXCR, listing each CDR3 protein once. The sample yields about 540,000 distinct CDR3 sequences, about 16% seen once. This specimen was PBMCs from the stem cell graft donor, taken from the stem cell graft. These receptors all stem from a human donor who donated a stem cell graft to a child with acute lymphoblastic leukemia.

There are a few counts of this clonotype. The gene calls are TRBV6-1 and TRBJ1-5; 10 bases are shared with TRBD1. The CDR3 is 15 residues long. The V and J ends lost 6 bases and 6 bases, in that order; junction bases with no gene match: 8. The germline CDR1 and CDR2 sequences are MNHNS and SASEGT. Here the CDR3 reads CASSMDRGYAQPQHF. CDR3 bases: TGTGCCAGCAGCATGGACAGGGGGTACGCTCAGCCCCAGCATTTT.

The V gene is TRBV29-1, the J gene TRBJ2-3; D assignment may be TRBD1 or TRBD2 (5 bases each). The CDR3 runs 17 residues. From germline, CDR1 is SQVTM and CDR2 ANQGSEA. V lost 0 bases to trimming and J lost 2 bases, with 18 bases between them. The CDR3 spells CSVEDSTLGVNTDTQYF. CDR3 DNA sequence: TGCAGCGTTGAAGACTCCACCTTGGGGGTTAACACAGATACGCAGTATTTT.

The chain uses TRBV4-1 and TRBJ2-7; 10 bases align to TRBD2. Germline V lookup: CDR1 MGHRA, CDR2 YSYEKL. Trimming cost V 3 bases and J 3 bases; bases outside gene matches: 14. The CDR3 loop spans 18 amino acids. CDR3: CASSHLPPSSGRNYEQYF. Written as DNA, the CDR3 is TGCGCCAGCAGCCACCTTCCCCCTTCTAGCGGGAGAAACTACGAGCAGTACTTC.

The table lists this clonotype with a few counts. The V gene is TRBV12-3 or TRBV12-4, the J gene TRBJ2-1, with TRBD2 identical over 8 bases. V was clipped by 3 bases and J by 8 bases; unmatched bases: 3. This CDR3 spans 13 amino acids. In DNA form, the CDR3 reads TGTGCCAGCAGTTTGGGGCGGGAGGATGAGCAGTTCTTC. Residues: CASSLGREDEQFF.

In this sample, this clonotype turned up many times. The gene calls are TRBV6-1 and TRBJ2-5; D unclear. Trimming took 3 bases from V and 4 from J, leaving 24 bases between them. Germline V lookup: CDR1 MNHNS, CDR2 SASEGT. The CDR3 extends over 18 amino acids. Written as DNA, the CDR3 is TGTGCCAGCAGTGATACTTTGGCTCTCAAACGTTGGGGAGAGACCCAGTACTTC. As protein: CASSDTLALKRWGETQYF.

V gene TRBV19 combines with J gene TRBJ2-1; D unresolved. CDR1 LNHDA and CDR2 SQIVND come from the germline V gene (reference sequence). The CDR3 length is 11 residues. V was shortened by 5 bases and J by 10 bases, with 9 bases between the two germline ends. This chain's CDR3 is CASSVGQEQFF. Here the CDR3 DNA reads TGTGCCAGTAGTGTAGGTCAGGAGCAGTTCTTC.

This clonotype was recorded once. This CDR3 is CASSLSSGLLAGANVLTF. The CDR3 coding sequence is TGTGCCAGCAGTTTATCCTCCGGATTACTGGCTGGGGCCAACGTCCTGACTTTC. The rearrangement joins TRBV27 to TRBJ2-6; D not certain. Trimming pared 0 bases from V and 2 bases from J, leaving 14 bases between. Germline loops: CDR1 MNHEY, CDR2 SMNVEV (reference sequence). The CDR3 is 18 residues long.

A few counts support this clonotype. J is TRBJ1-2 and V is TRBV20-1, with D maybe TRBD1 (5 bases). With 6 bases removed from V and 1 base from J, the gap between germline ends came to 12 bases. Germline loops: CDR1 DFQATT, CDR2 SNEGSKA (reference sequence). This CDR3 is built from 13 residues. The CDR3 loop reads CSAPGQDNYGYTF. In DNA, the CDR3 is TGCAGTGCCCCTGGACAAGATAACTATGGCTACACCTTC.

This chain connects TRBV6-2 or TRBV6-3 to TRBJ2-5; 7 nucleotides match TRBD2. Germline CDR1 is MNHEY and CDR2 is SVGEGT. Germline trimming cut 6 bases from V and 5 bases from J; bases unmatched to any gene: 9. The CDR3 is made up of 14 amino acids. The CDR3 nucleotides are TGTGCCAGCAGACCCATACTAGCGATCGAGACCCAGTACTTC. This encodes CASRPILAIETQYF.

The chain carries TRBV27 and TRBJ1-1; D possibly corresponds to TRBD1 (6 bases). The CDR3 is made up of 14 amino acids. V was shortened by 7 bases and J by 5 bases, with 17 bases between the two germline ends. From germline, CDR1 is MNHEY and CDR2 SMNVEV (reference sequence). In nucleotides, the CDR3 is TGTGCCAGCATTCCCGACGAGAGGGGGACTGAAGCTTTCTTT. This translates into CASIPDERGTEAFF.

As to this clonotype: Its ends do not fully match the called genes, so a read error is possible. V gene TRBV9 combines with J gene TRBJ2-7, with TRBD1 matching 9 bases. Germline CDR1 SGDLS, CDR2 YYNGEE. The CDR3 contains 15 residues. The DNA for the CDR3 is TGTGCCAGCAGCCTAGAGGGACAGGGCTCCCACGAGCAGTACTTC. It is translated as CASSLEGQGSHEQYF.

This clonotype was observed a handful of times. The chain recombines TRBV20-1 with TRBJ2-1, with D unresolved. This CDR3 spans 14 amino acids. From germline, CDR1 is DFQATT and CDR2 SNEGSKA (reference sequence). The germline V and J ends were trimmed by 0 bases and 4 bases, with 10 bases remaining between them. The CDR3 nucleotides read TGCAGTGCTAGAGATCGGAACCAGTACAATGAGCAGTTCTTC. Residues: CSARDRNQYNEQFF.